This TCR beta chain came from a study of shared clonotypes between healthy human individuals. Study conclusions and caveats: Lower generation probabilities were found for non-shared clonotypes than for those shared by all four donors. The donor pool, a small one, limited the genetic and exposure-history diversity represented.

With respect to this clone: What it binds is not known.

Healthy HIV-negative adults with no recent acute infections or vaccinations were recruited as donors. Into CD45RA+ naive and CD45RA-negative memory subsets, the CD4+ cells were split. Germline assignment: CDR1 SGHTS and CDR2 YDEGEE. This CDR3 has 16 residues. V was clipped by 3 bases and J by 2 bases, with 18 bases between them. Clones were read by immunoSEQ multiplex PCR, and TCRdb kept only the in-frame ones, dropping some. The sample comprises some 2,000,000 clones, nearly 97% of which are singletons, and roughly 0.13% rests with the top ten. Sequenced input: naive CD4+ T cells sorted from blood. The subset denotes: CD45RA+ positively selected. The chain joins TRBV5-8 to TRBJ2-7, with D possibly TRBD1 on 5 matching bases. The receptor was isolated from a young man in good health. CDR3 sequence (DNA): TGTGCCAGCAGCTCCCAACTTCCGACAGAACCCTACGAGCAGTACTTC. Its translation is CASSSQLPTEPYEQYF.